The entry that follows covers one T cell receptor (beta chain) sequence. What it recognizes is unknown. The germline V gene has CDR1 SGHAT and CDR2 FQNNGV. V shed 4 bases and J 2 bases; nucleotides not matched to a gene: 5. The CDR3 runs 17 residues. Both 60 Vbeta primers and 13 Jbeta primers went into the PCR. The assay was immunoSEQ multiplex PCR, and TCRdb's table has in-frame clones only and misses some. In the table there are more than 100,000 clones, roughly 82% of which are singletons. The data stem from a study of cytomegalovirus exposure and HLA in healthy donors. Study-level findings and limits: Later analysis placed DRB1 highest and HLA-C lowest in TCR association rates, which differed by HLA locus.

The source is a human donor in good health. The sequenced material came from PBMCs. The chain has TRBV11-2 and TRBJ2-5; 15 bases map to TRBD2. Here the CDR3 reads CASSWTSGRAYQETQYF. CDR3 DNA: TGTGCCAGCAGCTGGACTAGCGGGAGGGCCTATCAAGAGACCCAGTACTTC.